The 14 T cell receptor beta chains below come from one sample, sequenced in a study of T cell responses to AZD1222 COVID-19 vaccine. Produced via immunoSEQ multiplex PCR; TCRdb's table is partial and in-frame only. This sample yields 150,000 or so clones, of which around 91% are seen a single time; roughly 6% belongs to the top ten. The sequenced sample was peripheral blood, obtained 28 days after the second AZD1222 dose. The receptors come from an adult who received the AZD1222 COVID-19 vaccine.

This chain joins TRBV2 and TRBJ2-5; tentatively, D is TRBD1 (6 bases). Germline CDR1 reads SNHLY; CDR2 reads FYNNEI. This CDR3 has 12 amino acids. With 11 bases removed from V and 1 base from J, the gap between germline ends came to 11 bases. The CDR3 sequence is CAAGGLQETQYF. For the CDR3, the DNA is TGTGCCGCTGGGGGCCTCCAAGAGACCCAGTACTTC.

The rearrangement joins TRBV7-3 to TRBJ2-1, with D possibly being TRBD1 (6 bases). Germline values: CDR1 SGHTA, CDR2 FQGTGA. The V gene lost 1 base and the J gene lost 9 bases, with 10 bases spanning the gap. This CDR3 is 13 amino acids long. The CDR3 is CASSLMGAGEQFF. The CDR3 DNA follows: TGTGCCAGCAGCTTAATGGGGGCGGGTGAGCAGTTCTTC.

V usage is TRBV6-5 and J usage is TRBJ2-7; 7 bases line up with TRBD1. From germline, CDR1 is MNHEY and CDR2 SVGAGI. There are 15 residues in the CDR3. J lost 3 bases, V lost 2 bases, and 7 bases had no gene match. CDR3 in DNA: TGTGCCAGCAGTTACAGGAACAGGGGATTCTACGAGCAGTACTTC. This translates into CASSYRNRGFYEQYF.

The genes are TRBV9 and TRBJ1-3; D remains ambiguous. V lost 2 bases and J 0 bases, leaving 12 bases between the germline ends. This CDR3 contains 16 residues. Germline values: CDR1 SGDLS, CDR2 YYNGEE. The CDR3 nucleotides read TGTGCCAGCAGCGTTCACCTGCCGATCTCTGGAAACACCATATATTTT. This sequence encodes CASSVHLPISGNTIYF.

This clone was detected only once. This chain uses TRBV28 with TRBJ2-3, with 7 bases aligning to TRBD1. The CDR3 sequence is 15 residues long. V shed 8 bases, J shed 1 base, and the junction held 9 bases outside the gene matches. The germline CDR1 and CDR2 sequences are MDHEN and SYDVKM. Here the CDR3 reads CASAPGDRGTDTQYF. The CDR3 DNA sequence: TGTGCCAGCGCTCCAGGGGACAGAGGCACAGATACGCAGTATTTT.

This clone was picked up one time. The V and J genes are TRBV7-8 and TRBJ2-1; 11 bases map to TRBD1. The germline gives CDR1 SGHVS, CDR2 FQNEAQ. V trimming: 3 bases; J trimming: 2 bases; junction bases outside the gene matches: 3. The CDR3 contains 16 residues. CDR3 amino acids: CASSLDRGLTYNEQFF. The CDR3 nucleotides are TGTGCCAGCAGCTTGGACAGGGGGCTCACCTACAATGAGCAGTTCTTC.

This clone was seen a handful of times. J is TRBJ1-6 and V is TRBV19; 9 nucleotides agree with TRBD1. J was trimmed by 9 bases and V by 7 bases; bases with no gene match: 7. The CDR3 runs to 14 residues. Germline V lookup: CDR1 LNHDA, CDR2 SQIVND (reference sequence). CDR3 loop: CASTTGQGRSPLHF. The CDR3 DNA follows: TGTGCCAGTACCACGGGACAGGGCCGTTCACCCCTCCACTTT.

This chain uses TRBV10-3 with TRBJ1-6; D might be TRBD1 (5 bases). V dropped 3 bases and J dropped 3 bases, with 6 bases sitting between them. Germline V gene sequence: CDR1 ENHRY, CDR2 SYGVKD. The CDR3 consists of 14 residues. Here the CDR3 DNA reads TGTGCCATCAGTGACGGGGGCTATAATTCACCCCTCCACTTT. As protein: CAISDGGYNSPLHF.

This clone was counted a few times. The CDR3 loop is CASSLTGNYGYTF. CDR3 sequence (DNA): TGTGCCAGCAGTTTAACAGGGAACTATGGCTACACCTTC. The chain uses TRBV12-3 or TRBV12-4 and TRBJ1-2; the D gene is possibly TRBD1 (6 bases). The CDR3 consists of 13 residues. V lost 2 bases, J lost 2 bases, and 6 bases lay in between.

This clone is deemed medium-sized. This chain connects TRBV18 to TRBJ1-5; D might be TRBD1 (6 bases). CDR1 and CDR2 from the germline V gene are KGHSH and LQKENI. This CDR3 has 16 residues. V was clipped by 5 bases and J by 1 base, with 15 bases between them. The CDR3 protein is CASSAEAGASNQPQHF. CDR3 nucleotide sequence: TGTGCCAGCTCAGCTGAAGCAGGGGCAAGCAATCAGCCCCAGCATTTT.

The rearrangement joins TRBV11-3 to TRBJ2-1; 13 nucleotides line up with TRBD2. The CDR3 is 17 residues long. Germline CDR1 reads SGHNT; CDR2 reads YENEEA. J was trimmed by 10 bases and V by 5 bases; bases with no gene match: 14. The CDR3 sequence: CASSPTPRLAGGVEQFF. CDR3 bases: TGTGCCAGCAGCCCTACGCCGAGACTAGCGGGAGGCGTGGAGCAGTTCTTC.

CDR3 loop: CASSSYDRGREKLFF. The CDR3 bases are TGTGCCAGCAGTTCCTATGACAGGGGGCGGGAAAAACTGTTTTTT. The V call is TRBV28, the J call TRBJ1-4, with 10 bases identical to TRBD1. CDR1 is MDHEN and CDR2 is SYDVKM in the germline V gene. CDR3 length: 15 amino acids. V shed 4 bases, J shed 8 bases, and the junction held 7 bases outside the gene matches.

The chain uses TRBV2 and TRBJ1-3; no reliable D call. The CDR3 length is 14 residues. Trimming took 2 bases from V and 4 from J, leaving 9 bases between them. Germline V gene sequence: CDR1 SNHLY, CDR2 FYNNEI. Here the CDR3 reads CASSERASGNTIYF. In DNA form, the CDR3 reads TGTGCCAGCAGTGAACGGGCGTCCGGAAACACCATATATTTT.

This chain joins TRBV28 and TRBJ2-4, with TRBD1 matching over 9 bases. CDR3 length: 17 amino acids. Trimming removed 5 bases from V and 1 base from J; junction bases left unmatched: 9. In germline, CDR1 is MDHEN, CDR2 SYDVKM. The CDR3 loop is CASSRTGEFVAKNIQYF. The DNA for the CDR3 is TGTGCCAGCAGTCGGACAGGGGAGTTCGTGGCCAAAAACATTCAGTACTTC.